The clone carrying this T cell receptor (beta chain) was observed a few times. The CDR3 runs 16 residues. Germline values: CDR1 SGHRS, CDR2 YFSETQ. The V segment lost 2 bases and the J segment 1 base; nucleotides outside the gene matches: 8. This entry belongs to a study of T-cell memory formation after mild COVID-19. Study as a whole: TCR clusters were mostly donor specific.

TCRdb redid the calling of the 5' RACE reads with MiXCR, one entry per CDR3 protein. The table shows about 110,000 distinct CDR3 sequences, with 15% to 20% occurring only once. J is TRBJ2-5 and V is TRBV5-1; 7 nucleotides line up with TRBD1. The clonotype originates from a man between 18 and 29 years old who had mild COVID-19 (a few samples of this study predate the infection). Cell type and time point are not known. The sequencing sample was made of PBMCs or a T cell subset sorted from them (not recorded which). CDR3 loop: CASSFGTAIFQETQYF. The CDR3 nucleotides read TGCGCCAGCAGCTTCGGGACAGCAATTTTCCAAGAGACCCAGTACTTC.